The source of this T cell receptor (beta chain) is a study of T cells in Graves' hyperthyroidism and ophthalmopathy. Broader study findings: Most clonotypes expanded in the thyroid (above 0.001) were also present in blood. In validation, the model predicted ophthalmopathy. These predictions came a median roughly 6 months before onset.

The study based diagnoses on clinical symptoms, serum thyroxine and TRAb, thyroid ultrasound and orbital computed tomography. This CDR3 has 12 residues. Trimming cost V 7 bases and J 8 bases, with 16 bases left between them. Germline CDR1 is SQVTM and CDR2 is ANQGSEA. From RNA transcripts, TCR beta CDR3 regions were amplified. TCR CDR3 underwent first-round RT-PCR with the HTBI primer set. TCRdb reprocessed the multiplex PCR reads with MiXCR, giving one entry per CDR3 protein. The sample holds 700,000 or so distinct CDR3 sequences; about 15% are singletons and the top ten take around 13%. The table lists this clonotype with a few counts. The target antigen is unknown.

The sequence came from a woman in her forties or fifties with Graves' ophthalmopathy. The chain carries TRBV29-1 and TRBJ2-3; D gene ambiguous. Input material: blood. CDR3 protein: CSAGPVGVTQYF. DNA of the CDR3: TGCAGCGCCGGACCTGTTGGAGTTACGCAGTATTTT.